One sample yielded the 4 T cell receptor beta chains listed below, sequenced in a study of cytotoxic CD8 clonotypes in ibrutinib-treated CLL. Sequencing was performed with immunoSEQ multiplex PCR; in TCRdb, only in-frame clones are kept and a portion is missing. Found here are 20,000 to 30,000 clones, 65% to 80% of them singletons; the top ten hold over 35%. The sequences come from PBMCs, collected after 12 months of ibrutinib treatment. The receptors were sampled from a human donor with chronic lymphocytic leukemia.

The chain recombines TRBV29-1 with TRBJ2-1; no definite D call. V shed 4 bases and J shed 4 bases, with 11 bases lying between them. Per the germline V gene, CDR1 is SQVTM and CDR2 is ANQGSEA. This CDR3 is 13 amino acids long. The CDR3 protein is CSVVAKQYNEQFF. The CDR3 bases are TGCAGCGTTGTTGCTAAGCAATACAATGAGCAGTTCTTC.

This chain uses TRBV13 with TRBJ1-1; D perhaps matches TRBD1 (5 bases). Germline V gene sequence: CDR1 PRHDT, CDR2 FYEKMQ (reference sequence). Trimming shortened V by 3 bases and J by 0 bases, and 11 bases separated the two germline ends. The CDR3 covers 15 residues. The CDR3 loop reads CASSFLTGMNTEAFF. CDR3 bases: TGTGCCAGCAGCTTTTTAACAGGTATGAACACTGAAGCTTTCTTT.

This clone was seen a handful of times. The CDR3 DNA is TGTGCCTGGAACCGAGTTGGGCAGCCCCAGCATTTT. Translation: CAWNRVGQPQHF. This chain links TRBV30 with TRBJ1-5, with D uncertain. V was shortened by 4 bases and J by 7 bases, with 11 bases between the two germline ends. From germline, CDR1 is GTSNPN and CDR2 SVGIG (reference sequence). The CDR3 contains 12 residues.

The chain uses TRBV7-9 and TRBJ1-2; D remains unclear. The V and J ends lost 5 bases and 6 bases respectively, with 7 bases between them. The CDR3 sequence is 11 residues long. Germline V gives CDR1 SEHNR, CDR2 FQNEAQ (reference sequence). DNA for the CDR3: TGTGCCAGCAGCCCGCTGCATGGCTACACCTTC. Its protein is CASSPLHGYTF.